The source of this T cell receptor (beta chain) is a study of control samples from healthy donors and cancer patients. V shed 4 bases and J 7 bases; nucleotides not matched to a gene: 3. Per germline, CDR1 LGHDT and CDR2 YNNKEL (reference sequence). The CDR3 runs to 13 residues. Repertoires were generated with immunoSEQ multiplex PCR, while TCRdb's copy carries only in-frame clones and drops some. Here the sample spans 100,000 to 150,000 clones, 92% being singletons. This TCR was sampled from a woman between 45 and 65 years old in good health. What was sequenced was blood. V usage is TRBV3-1 (or the pseudogene TRBV3-2) and J usage is TRBJ1-4; 7 bases match TRBD1. The CDR3 coding sequence is TGTGCCAGCAGCCTGACAGGGCGTGAAAAACTGTTTTTT. Encoded protein: CASSLTGREKLFF.